The entry that follows covers one T cell receptor (beta chain) sequence. Antigen: not known. This sample stems from a study of long-term antiretroviral therapy in people with HIV. Study-wide results and caveats: When set beside controls, HIV repertoires had CDR3 length ranges that were narrower. In samples taken after ART, diversity increased but remained below transplant donor control levels.

Every participant with HIV received treatment in the United States. Germline V gives CDR1 LNHDA, CDR2 SQIVND (reference sequence). This CDR3 is 16 amino acids long. Trimming took 4 bases from V and 0 from J, leaving 13 bases between them. The assay, immunoSEQ v3.0, was run at survey level. Clones were read by immunoSEQ multiplex PCR, and TCRdb kept only the in-frame ones, dropping some. The sample lists 7,200 or so clones; roughly 70% were seen once. The chain is built from TRBV19 and TRBJ2-1, with no clear D. The starting material was unsorted PBMCs, obtained 0.1 years before starting antiretroviral therapy. The TCR originated in a man aged 18-30 years with HIV. Here the CDR3 DNA reads TGTGCCAGTAGTAGTTCCGTCCAAAGCTCCTACAATGAGCAGTTCTTC. This translates into CASSSSVQSSYNEQFF.